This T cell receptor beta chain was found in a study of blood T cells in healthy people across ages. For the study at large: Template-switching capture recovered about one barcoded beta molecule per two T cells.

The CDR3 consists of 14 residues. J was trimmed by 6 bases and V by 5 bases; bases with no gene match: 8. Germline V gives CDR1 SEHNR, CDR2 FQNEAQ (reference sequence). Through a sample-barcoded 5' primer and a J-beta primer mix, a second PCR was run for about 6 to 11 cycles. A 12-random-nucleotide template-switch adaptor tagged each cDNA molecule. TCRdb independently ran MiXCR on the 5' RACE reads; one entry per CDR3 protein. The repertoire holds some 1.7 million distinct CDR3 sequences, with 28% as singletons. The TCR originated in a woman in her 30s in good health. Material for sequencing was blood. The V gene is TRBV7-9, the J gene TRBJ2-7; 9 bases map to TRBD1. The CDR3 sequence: CASSPGTGSVEQYF. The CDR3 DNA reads TGTGCCAGCAGCCCCGGGACAGGGTCTGTCGAGCAGTACTTC.